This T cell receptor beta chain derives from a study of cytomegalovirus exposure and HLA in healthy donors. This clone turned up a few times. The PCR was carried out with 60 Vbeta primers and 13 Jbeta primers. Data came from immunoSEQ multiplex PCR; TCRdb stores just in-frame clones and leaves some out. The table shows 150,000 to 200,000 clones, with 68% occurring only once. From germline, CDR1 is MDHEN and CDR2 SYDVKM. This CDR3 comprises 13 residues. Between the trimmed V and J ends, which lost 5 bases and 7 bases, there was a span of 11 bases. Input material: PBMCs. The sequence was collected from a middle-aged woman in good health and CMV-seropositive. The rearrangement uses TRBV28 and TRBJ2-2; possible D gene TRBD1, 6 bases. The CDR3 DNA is TGTGCCAGCAGTATAACAGGGTTCGGGGAGCTGTTTTTT. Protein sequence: CASSITGFGELFF.